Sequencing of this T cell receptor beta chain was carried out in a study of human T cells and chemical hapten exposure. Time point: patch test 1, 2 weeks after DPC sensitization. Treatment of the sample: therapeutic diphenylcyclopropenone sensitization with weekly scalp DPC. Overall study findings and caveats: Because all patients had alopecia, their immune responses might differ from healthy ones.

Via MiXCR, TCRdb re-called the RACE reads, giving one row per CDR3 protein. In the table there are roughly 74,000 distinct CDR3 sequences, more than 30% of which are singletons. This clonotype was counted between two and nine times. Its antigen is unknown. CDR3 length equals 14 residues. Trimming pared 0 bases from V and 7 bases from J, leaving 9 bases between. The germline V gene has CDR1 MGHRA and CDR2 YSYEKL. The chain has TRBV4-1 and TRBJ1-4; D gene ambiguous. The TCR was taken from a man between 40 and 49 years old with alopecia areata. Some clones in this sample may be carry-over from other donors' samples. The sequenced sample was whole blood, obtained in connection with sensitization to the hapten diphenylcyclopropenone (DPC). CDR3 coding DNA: TGCGCCAGCAGCCAAGACATTAGTCGTGAAAAACTGTTTTTT. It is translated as CASSQDISREKLFF.